This T cell receptor (beta chain) was documented in a study of regulatory T cells in long-lasting Graves disease. Libraries of TCR beta came from iRepertoire HTBI primers plus Arm-PCR of CDR3 regions. TCRdb fed the multiplex PCR reads into MiXCR, producing one record per CDR3 protein. The data show fewer than 350,000 distinct CDR3 sequences, over 15% seen once. Time point denoted: newly diagnosed GD, antithyroid drugs for less than 3 months. The TCR library was made from RNA extracted from PBMCs. Graves' disease was diagnosed by American Thyroid Association guidelines. About 8.8 milliliters of peripheral blood went into EDTA tubes. Trimming removed 3 bases from V and 0 bases from J, with 14 bases in between. Germline V lookup: CDR1 MNHEY, CDR2 SMNVEV (reference sequence). This CDR3 has 16 residues. Whole-study results and caveats: Under persistent disease, TRBV28, TRBJ1-2 and TRBJ2-5 were used preferentially.

Comment on this clonotype: Its antigen is as yet unknown.

The TCR comes from a female donor with Graves disease. The rearrangement links TRBV27 to TRBJ1-1; TRBD1 is a possible D gene (5 bases). Sequencing was performed on peripheral blood mononuclear cells (PBMCs), taken at new diagnosis, from a patient treated with antithyroid drugs. For the CDR3, the DNA is TGTGCCAGCAGTTTGTACCCGGGACGGATGAACACTGAAGCTTTCTTT. Translating gives CASSLYPGRMNTEAFF.